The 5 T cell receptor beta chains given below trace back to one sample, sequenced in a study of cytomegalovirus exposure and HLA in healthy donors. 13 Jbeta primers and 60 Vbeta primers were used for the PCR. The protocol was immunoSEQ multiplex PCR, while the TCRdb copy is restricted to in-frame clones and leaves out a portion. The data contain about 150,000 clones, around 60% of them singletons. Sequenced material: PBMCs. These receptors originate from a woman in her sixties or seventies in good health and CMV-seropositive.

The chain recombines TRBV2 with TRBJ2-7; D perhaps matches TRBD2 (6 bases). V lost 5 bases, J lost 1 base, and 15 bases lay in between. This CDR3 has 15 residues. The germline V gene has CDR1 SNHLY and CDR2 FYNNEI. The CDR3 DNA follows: TGTGCCAGCAGTCAAGGGAGGACTAAGTCCTACGAGCAGTACTTC. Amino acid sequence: CASSQGRTKSYEQYF.

This CDR3 reads CAWSAAGKQYF. As DNA, the CDR3 is TGTGCCTGGAGTGCCGCAGGAAAACAGTACTTC. The gene calls are TRBV30 and TRBJ2-7; D gene unclear. Per germline, CDR1 GTSNPN and CDR2 SVGIG (reference sequence). The germline V and J ends were trimmed by 1 base and 10 bases, with 11 bases remaining between them. The CDR3 has 11 amino acids.

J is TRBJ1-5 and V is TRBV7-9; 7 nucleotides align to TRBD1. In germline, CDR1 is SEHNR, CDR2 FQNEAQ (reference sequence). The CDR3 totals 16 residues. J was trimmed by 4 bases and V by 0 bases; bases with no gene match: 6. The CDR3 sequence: CASSLALPGQNQPQHF. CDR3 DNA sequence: TGTGCCAGCAGCTTAGCCCTCCCGGGACAGAATCAGCCCCAGCATTTT.

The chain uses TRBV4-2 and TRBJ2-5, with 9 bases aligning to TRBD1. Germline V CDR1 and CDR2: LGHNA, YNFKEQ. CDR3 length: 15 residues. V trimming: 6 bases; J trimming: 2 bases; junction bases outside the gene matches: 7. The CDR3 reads CASSATGGPQETQYF. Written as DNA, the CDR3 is TGTGCCAGCAGTGCCACAGGGGGCCCTCAAGAGACCCAGTACTTC.

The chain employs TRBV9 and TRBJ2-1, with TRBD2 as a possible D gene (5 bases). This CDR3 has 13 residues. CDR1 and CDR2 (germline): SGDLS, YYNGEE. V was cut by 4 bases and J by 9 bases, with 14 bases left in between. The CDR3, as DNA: TGTGCCAGCAGCCCGGCTAGCTCCGGTGAGCAGTTCTTC. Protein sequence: CASSPASSGEQFF.